Each of the 16 T cell receptor beta chains below was sequenced from the same sample in a study of shared clonotypes between healthy human individuals. Repertoires were generated with immunoSEQ multiplex PCR, while TCRdb's copy carries only in-frame clones and drops some. The sample comprises approximately 2.5 million clones, 93% of which are singletons, and approximately 0.35% rests with the top ten. The sample comprised naive CD4+ T cells from PBMCs. Subset of the sample: CD45RA+ positively selected. These TCRs come from a man aged 18 to 29 in good health. Some clones in this sample may be carry-over from other donors' samples.

V is TRBV11-1 and J is TRBJ1-2; the match to TRBD1 covers 12 bases. Trimming took 6 bases from V and 3 from J; bases not matched to a gene: 8. Germline V gene lookup returns CDR1 SGHAT and CDR2 FQDESV (reference sequence). CDR3 length: 16 amino acids. CDR3 sequence (DNA): TGTGCCAGCAGACGGGGACAGGGGGCGCAGGACTATGGCTACACCTTC. Amino acid sequence: CASRRGQGAQDYGYTF.

The chain links TRBV28 to TRBJ1-2; no reliable D call. CDR3 length: 11 residues. Germline loops: CDR1 MDHEN, CDR2 SYDVKM. The V and J ends lost 6 bases and 8 bases respectively, with 10 bases between them. CDR3 region: CASSHPSGYTF. CDR3 bases: TGTGCCAGCAGCCACCCCTCCGGCTACACCTTC.

Note on this clone: Other DNA sequences in this sample translate to the same CDR3. The chain is built from TRBV28 and TRBJ2-7; 7 nucleotides agree with TRBD2. Germline assignment: CDR1 MDHEN and CDR2 SYDVKM. V was clipped by 2 bases and J by 0 bases; unmatched bases: 4. The CDR3 loop spans 15 amino acids. The CDR3 is CASSLPAGSSYEQYF. The DNA of the CDR3 is TGTGCCAGCAGTTTACCAGCGGGAAGCTCCTACGAGCAGTACTTC.

The V call is TRBV5-4, the J call TRBJ2-1; D possibly corresponds to TRBD1 (7 bases). In germline, CDR1 is SGHNT, CDR2 YYREEE (reference sequence). The CDR3 has 16 residues. V gave up 0 bases and J gave up 7 bases, with 17 bases separating them. Here the CDR3 reads CASSLASGGRLNEQFF. CDR3 bases: TGTGCCAGCAGCTTGGCATCAGGGGGGAGGCTTAATGAGCAGTTCTTC.

The chain has TRBV9 and TRBJ2-7; perhaps D is TRBD1 or TRBD2 (5 bases each). The CDR3 consists of 14 residues. Trimming removed 4 bases at V and 3 bases at J, with 14 bases between. The germline CDR1 and CDR2 sequences are SGDLS and YYNGEE. This CDR3 is CASSPRDLLYEQYF. The DNA for the CDR3 is TGTGCCAGCAGCCCCCGGGACCTCCTCTACGAGCAGTACTTC.

The chain combines TRBV19 with TRBJ2-7; D is ambiguous. Trimming removed 3 bases from V and 6 bases from J, with 6 bases in between. Germline assignment: CDR1 LNHDA and CDR2 SQIVND (reference sequence). The CDR3 runs to 11 residues. The chain's CDR3 is CASSILGEQYF. CDR3 DNA sequence: TGTGCCAGTAGTATTCTCGGCGAGCAGTACTTC.

V gene TRBV29-1 combines with J gene TRBJ2-7; 8 nucleotides line up with TRBD2. The CDR3 extends over 13 amino acids. Germline CDR1 SQVTM, CDR2 ANQGSEA. V dropped 2 bases and J dropped 5; count of bases not matched to a gene: 5. The CDR3 sequence is CSVEHGRANEQYF. The CDR3 DNA follows: TGCAGCGTTGAACACGGGAGGGCCAACGAGCAGTACTTC.

The rearrangement links TRBV21-1 to TRBJ1-5. TRBV21-1 is a pseudogene segment. This CDR3 is built from 13 residues. The CDR3 sequence is CASSKIGNQPQHF. The CDR3 DNA reads TGTGCCAGCAGCAAAATAGGAAATCAGCCCCAGCATTTT.

The V call is TRBV6-1, the J call TRBJ2-4, with D perhaps matching TRBD2 (5 bases). The V gene lost 6 bases and the J gene lost 1 base, with 10 bases spanning the gap. CDR3 length: 14 residues. Germline V CDR1 and CDR2: MNHNS, SASEGT. The CDR3 protein is CASRGDGAKNIQYF. The DNA of the CDR3 is TGTGCCAGCAGGGGAGACGGGGCCAAAAACATTCAGTACTTC.

The rearrangement links TRBV25-1 to TRBJ1-1; tentatively, D is TRBD1 (6 bases). The CDR3 covers 14 residues. Per germline, CDR1 MGHDK and CDR2 SYGVNS. Trimming cost V 5 bases and J 2 bases, with 12 bases left between them. DNA for the CDR3: TGTGCCAGCAGTAGATTACAGGGTAACACTGAAGCTTTCTTT. As protein: CASSRLQGNTEAFF.

The chain has TRBV5-1 and TRBJ2-7; 11 bases agree with TRBD2. Trimming cost V 4 bases and J 2 bases; bases outside gene matches: 8. Germline V gene lookup returns CDR1 SGHRS and CDR2 YFSETQ. This CDR3 region has 16 residues. The CDR3 here is CASSSSSGRSTYEQYF. CDR3 DNA: TGCGCCAGCAGCAGTTCTAGCGGGAGGTCGACCTACGAGCAGTACTTC.

The chain employs TRBV6-6 and TRBJ2-7; D remains unclear. This CDR3 has 13 residues. Germline V gene sequence: CDR1 MNHNY, CDR2 SVGAGI (reference sequence). Trimming took 6 bases from V and 1 from J, leaving 10 bases between them. The CDR3 loop reads CASSLGGSYEQYF. CDR3 bases: TGTGCCAGCAGCTTGGGCGGTTCCTACGAGCAGTACTTC.

V and J are TRBV18 and TRBJ2-3; 9 nucleotides align to TRBD1. The CDR3 is made up of 13 amino acids. Germline CDR1 KGHSH, CDR2 LQKENI. Losses at the gene ends were 5 bases for V and 5 bases for J; bases not matched to a gene: 2. CDR3 sequence (DNA): TGTGCCAGCTCAAGGACAGGGGTAGATACGCAGTATTTT. Protein sequence: CASSRTGVDTQYF.

The chain joins TRBV6-6 to TRBJ1-3; D perhaps matches TRBD1 (6 bases). V was shortened by 5 bases and J by 4 bases, with 12 bases between the two germline ends. Looked up from germline, CDR1 is MNHNY and CDR2 is SVGAGI (reference sequence). This CDR3 has 14 residues. The CDR3 sequence: CASSGGTSGNTIYF. The CDR3 DNA reads TGTGCCAGCAGTGGGGGGACATCCGGAAACACCATATATTTT.

This chain uses TRBV7-3 with TRBJ2-3; D is unclear. The CDR3 has 12 amino acids. Germline loops: CDR1 SGHTA, CDR2 FQGTGA. V shed 2 bases and J shed 5 bases, with 5 bases lying between them. The chain's CDR3 is CASSLVRDTQYF. CDR3 bases: TGTGCCAGCAGCTTAGTTAGAGATACGCAGTATTTT. The variable domain in full, completed from reference TRBV7-3 and TRBJ2-3, reads GAGVSQTPSNKVTEKGKYVELRCDPISGHTALYWYRQSLGQGPEFLIYFQGTGAADDSGLPNDRFFAVRPEGSVSTLKIQRTERGDSAVYLCASSLVRDTQYFGPGTRLTVL.

The chain employs TRBV5-1 and TRBJ2-5, with D possibly being TRBD2 (6 bases). The CDR3 spans 16 residues. Germline CDR1 reads SGHRS; CDR2 reads YFSETQ. Trimming shortened V by 0 bases and J by 5 bases, and 17 bases separated the two germline ends. CDR3 sequence (DNA): TGCGCCAGCAGCTTGGGGGCCTCGGGACTCCGGGAGACCCAGTACTTC. Translation gives CASSLGASGLRETQYF.